This T cell receptor (beta chain) came from a study of cytomegalovirus exposure and HLA in healthy donors. The method was immunoSEQ multiplex PCR; TCRdb's version includes in-frame clones alone and lacks a portion of them. The profile shows around 170,000 clones, 88% of them singletons. The CDR3 loop spans 16 amino acids. V was pared by 1 base and J by 2 bases, with 0 bases of the junction left unmatched. Germline V gives CDR1 SEHNR, CDR2 FQNEAQ (reference sequence). V is TRBV7-9 and J is TRBJ1-4, with 11 positions matching TRBD1. The receptor was isolated from a man aged 18 to 30 in good health and CMV-seronegative. Sample: PBMCs. DNA of the CDR3: TGTGCCAGCAGCTTAGGGACAGGGGGCACTAATGAAAAACTGTTTTTT. This encodes CASSLGTGGTNEKLFF.